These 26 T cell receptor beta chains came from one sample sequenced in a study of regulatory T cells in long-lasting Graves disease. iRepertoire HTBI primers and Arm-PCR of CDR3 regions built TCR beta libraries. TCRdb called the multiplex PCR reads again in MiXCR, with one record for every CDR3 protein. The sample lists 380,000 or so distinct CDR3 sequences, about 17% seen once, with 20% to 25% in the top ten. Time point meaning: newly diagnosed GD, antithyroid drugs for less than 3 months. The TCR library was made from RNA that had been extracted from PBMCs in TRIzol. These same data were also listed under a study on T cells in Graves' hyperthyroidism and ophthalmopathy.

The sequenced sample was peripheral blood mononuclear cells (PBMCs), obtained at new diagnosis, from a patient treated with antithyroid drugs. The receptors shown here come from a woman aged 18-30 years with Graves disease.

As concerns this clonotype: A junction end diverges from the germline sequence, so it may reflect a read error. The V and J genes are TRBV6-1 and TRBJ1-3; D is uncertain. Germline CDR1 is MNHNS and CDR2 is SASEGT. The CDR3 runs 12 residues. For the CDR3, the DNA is TGTGCCGGCAGGAGCTCTGGAAACACCATATATTTT. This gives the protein CAGRSSGNTIYF.

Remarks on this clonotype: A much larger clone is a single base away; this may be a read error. The CDR3 spells CSAPTSGRNNEQSF. DNA of the CDR3: TGCAGTGCCCCAACTAGCGGGAGGAACAATGAGCAGTCCTTC. The chain employs TRBV20-1 and TRBJ2-1, with 12 bases aligning to TRBD2. CDR3 size: 14 residues. From germline, CDR1 is DFQATT and CDR2 SNEGSKA (reference sequence).

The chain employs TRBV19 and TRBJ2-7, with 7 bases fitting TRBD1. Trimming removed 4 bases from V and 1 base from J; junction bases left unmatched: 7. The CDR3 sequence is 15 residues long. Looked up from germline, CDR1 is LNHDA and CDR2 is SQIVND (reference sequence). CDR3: CASSTFLQGSYEQYF. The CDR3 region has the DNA TGTGCCAGTAGTACGTTCCTACAGGGGTCCTACGAGCAGTACTTC.

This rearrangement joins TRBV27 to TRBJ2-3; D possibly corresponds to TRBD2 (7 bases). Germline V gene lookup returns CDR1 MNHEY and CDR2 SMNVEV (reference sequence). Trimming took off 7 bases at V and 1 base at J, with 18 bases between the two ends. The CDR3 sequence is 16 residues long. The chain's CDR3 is CASTPGGGPGTDTQYF. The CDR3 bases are TGTGCCAGCACCCCTGGGGGGGGGCCGGGCACAGATACGCAGTATTTT.

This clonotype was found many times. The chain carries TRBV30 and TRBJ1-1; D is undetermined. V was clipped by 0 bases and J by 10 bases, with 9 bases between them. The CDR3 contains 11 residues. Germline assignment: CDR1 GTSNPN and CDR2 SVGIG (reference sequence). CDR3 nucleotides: TGTGCCTGGAGTGTAACTACAGTAGCTTTCTTT. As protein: CAWSVTTVAFF.

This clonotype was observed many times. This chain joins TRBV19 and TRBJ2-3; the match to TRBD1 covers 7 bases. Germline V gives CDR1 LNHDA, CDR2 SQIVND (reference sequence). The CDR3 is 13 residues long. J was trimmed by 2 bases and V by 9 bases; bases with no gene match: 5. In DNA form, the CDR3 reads TGTGCCAGCAGGGGGACATCCACAGATACGCAGTATTTT. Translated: CASRGTSTDTQYF.

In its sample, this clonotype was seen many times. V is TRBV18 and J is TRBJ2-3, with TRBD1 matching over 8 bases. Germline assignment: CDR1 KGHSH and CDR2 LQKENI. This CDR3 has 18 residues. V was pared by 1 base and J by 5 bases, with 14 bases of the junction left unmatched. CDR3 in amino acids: CASSPRLPPDRVGDTQYF. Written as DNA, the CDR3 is TGTGCCAGCTCACCACGCCTTCCCCCGGACAGGGTTGGAGATACGCAGTATTTT.

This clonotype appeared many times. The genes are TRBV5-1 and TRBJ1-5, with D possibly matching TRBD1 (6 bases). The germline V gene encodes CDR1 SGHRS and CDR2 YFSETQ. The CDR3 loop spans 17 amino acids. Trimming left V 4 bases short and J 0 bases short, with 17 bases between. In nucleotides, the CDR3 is TGCGCCAGCAGCCTTACTGGGGGCTTGGGTAGCAATCAGCCCCAGCATTTT. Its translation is CASSLTGGLGSNQPQHF. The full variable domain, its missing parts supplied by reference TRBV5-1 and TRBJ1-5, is KAGVTQTPRYLIKTRGQQVTLSCSPISGHRSVSWYQQTPGQGLQFLFEYFSETQRNKGNFPGRFSGRQFSNSRSEMNVSTLELGDSALYLCASSLTGGLGSNQPQHFGDGTRLSIL.

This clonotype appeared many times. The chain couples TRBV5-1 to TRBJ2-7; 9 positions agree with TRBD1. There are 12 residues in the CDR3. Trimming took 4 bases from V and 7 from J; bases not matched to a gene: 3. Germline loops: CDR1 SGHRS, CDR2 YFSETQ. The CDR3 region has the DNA TGCGCCAGCAGCCACGGACAGGGGGAGCAGTACTTC. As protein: CASSHGQGEQYF.

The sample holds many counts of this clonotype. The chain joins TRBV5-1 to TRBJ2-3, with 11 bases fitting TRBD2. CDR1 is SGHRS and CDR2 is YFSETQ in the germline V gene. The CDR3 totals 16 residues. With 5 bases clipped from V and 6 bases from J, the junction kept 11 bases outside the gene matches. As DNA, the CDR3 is TGCGCCAGCAGTACCGGGACTAGCGGTACTGGGGATACGCAGTATTTT. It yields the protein CASSTGTSGTGDTQYF.

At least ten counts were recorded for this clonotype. The CDR3 coding sequence is TGTGCCAGCAGTGACGAGAGTCGGCACACTGAAGCTTTCTTT. Amino acid sequence: CASSDESRHTEAFF. This chain links TRBV2 with TRBJ1-1, with unresolved D. CDR1 and CDR2 (germline): SNHLY, FYNNEI. This CDR3 spans 14 amino acids. The germline V and J ends were trimmed by 3 bases and 3 bases, with 11 bases remaining between them.

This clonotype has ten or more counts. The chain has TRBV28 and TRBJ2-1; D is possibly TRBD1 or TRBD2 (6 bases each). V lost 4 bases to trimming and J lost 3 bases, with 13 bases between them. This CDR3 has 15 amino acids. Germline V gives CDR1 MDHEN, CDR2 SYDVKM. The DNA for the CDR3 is TGTGCCAGCAGTTATGCCGGGGGACACTACAATGAGCAGTTCTTC. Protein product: CASSYAGGHYNEQFF.

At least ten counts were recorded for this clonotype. CDR3 sequence reads: CAIRGRTSGSYEQYF. CDR3 DNA: TGTGCCATCAGAGGCCGGACTAGCGGGAGCTACGAGCAGTACTTC. This rearrangement joins TRBV10-3 to TRBJ2-7, with TRBD2 matching 13 bases. The CDR3 contains 15 residues. V gave up 6 bases and J gave up 3 bases; unmatched junction bases: 5. Germline loops: CDR1 ENHRY, CDR2 SYGVKD.

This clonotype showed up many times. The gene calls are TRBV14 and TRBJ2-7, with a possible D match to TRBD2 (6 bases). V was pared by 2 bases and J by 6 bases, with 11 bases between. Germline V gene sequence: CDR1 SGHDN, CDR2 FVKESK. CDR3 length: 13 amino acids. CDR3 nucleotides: TGTGCCAGCAGCCAAATCCTCGGGGGCGAGCAGTACTTC. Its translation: CASSQILGGEQYF.

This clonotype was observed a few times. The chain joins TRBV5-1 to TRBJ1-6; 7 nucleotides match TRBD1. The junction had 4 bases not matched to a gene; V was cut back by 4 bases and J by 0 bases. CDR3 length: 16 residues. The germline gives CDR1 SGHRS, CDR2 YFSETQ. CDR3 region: CASSPDRSSYNSPLHF. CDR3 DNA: TGCGCCAGCAGCCCGGACAGGAGCTCCTATAATTCACCCCTCCACTTT.

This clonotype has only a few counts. The CDR3 nucleotides read TGTGCCAGCAGCGTAGATCCCGGGGGGGGCCTTGTAGAGACCCAGTACTTC. Its translation is CASSVDPGGGLVETQYF. The chain recombines TRBV9 with TRBJ2-5; 8 bases fit TRBD2. V dropped 0 bases and J dropped 4; count of bases not matched to a gene: 11. CDR3 size: 17 residues. CDR1 is SGDLS and CDR2 is YYNGEE in the germline V gene. Complete variable domain (other parts from reference TRBV9 and TRBJ2-5): DSGVTQTPKHLITATGQRVTLRCSPRSGDLSVYWYQQSLDQGLQFLIQYYNGEERAKGNILERFSAQQFPDLHSELNLSSLELGDSALYFCASSVDPGGGLVETQYFGPGTRLLVL.

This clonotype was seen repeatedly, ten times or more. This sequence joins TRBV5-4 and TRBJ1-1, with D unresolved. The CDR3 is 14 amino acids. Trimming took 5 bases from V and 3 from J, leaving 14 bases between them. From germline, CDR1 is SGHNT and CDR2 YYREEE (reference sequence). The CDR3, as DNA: TGTGCCAGCAGTCCCTCAGCAAGGGACACTGAAGCTTTCTTT. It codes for CASSPSARDTEAFF.

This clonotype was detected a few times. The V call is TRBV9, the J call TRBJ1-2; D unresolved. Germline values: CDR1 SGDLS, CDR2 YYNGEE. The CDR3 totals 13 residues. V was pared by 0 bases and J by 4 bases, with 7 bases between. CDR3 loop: CASSVGYFYGYTF. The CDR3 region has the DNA TGTGCCAGCAGCGTAGGATACTTCTATGGCTACACCTTC.

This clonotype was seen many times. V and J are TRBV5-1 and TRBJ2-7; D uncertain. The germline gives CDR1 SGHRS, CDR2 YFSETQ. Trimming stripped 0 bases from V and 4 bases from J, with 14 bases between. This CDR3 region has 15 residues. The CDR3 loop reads CASSLGGQIKYEQYF. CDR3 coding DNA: TGCGCCAGCAGCTTGGGTGGCCAGATCAAGTACGAGCAGTACTTC.

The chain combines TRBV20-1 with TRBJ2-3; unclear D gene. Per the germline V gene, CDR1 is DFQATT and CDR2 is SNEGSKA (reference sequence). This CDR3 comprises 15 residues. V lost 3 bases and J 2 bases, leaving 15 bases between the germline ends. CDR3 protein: CSASVLAEDTDTQYF. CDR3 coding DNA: TGCAGTGCTAGTGTTCTGGCGGAAGACACAGATACGCAGTATTTT.

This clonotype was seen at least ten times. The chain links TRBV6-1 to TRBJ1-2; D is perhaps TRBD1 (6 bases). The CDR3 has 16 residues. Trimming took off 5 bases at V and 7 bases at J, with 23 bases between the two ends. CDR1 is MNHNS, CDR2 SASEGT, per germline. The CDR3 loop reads CASSRGLRGGGGGYTF. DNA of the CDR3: TGTGCCAGCAGTCGGGGCCTTAGGGGGGGCGGCGGTGGCTACACCTTC.

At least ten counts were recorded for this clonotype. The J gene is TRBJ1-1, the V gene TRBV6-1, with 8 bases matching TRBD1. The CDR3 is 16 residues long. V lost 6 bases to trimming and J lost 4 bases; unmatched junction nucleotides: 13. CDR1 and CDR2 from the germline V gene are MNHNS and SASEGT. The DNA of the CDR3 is TGTGCCAGCAGCCAGCAACCCGGACAGGGAGGCACTGAAGCTTTCTTT. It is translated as CASSQQPGQGGTEAFF.

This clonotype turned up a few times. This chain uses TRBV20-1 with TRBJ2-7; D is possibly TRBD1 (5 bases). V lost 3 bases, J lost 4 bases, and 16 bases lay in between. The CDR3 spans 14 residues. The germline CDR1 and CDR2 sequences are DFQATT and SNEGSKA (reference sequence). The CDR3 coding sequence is TGCAGTGCTAGTTTCCTCCAGGGTCGGTACGAGCAGTACTTC. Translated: CSASFLQGRYEQYF.

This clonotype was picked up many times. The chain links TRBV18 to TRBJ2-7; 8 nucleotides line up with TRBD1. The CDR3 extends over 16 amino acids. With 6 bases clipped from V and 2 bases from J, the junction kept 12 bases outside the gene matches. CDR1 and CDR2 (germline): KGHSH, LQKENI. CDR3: CASSPSDRGSTYEQYF. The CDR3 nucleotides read TGTGCCAGCTCTCCCTCCGACAGGGGTAGTACCTACGAGCAGTACTTC.

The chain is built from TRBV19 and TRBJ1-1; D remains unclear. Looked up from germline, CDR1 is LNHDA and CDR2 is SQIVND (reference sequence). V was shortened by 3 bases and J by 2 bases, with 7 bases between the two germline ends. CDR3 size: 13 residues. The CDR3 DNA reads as TGTGCCAGTAGTATCTTTCTTAACACTGAAGCTTTCTTT. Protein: CASSIFLNTEAFF.

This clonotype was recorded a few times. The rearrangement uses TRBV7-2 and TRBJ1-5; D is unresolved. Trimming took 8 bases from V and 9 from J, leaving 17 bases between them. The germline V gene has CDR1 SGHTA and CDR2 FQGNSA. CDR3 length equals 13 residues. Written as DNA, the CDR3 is TGTGCCAGCGCTGGAGATCCTCCCGGGCCCCAGCATTTT. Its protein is CASAGDPPGPQHF.